The 24 T cell receptor beta chains in this list originate from one sample, sequenced in a study of Ad26.COV2.S vaccination and SARS-CoV-2 variants. Treatment of the sample: around 19 received Ad26.COV2.S at low or high dose, single or two shots; a few received placebo; per-sample allocation not given. Sampling was performed 63 days after the first vaccine or placebo injection. Libraries were prepared by immunoSEQ multiplex PCR; TCRdb keeps only in-frame clonotypes and omits some of them. The data show under 600,000 clones, about 89% seen once. The sequences come from peripheral blood, collected in a trial of Ad26.COV2.S vaccine versus placebo. The receptor set was obtained from a person aged 18-60 years who received the Ad26.COV2.S COVID-19 vaccine or a placebo.

The chain recombines TRBV30 with TRBJ2-1; TRBD1 matches 7 bases. Trimming at V came to 0 bases and at J to 5 bases, leaving 10 bases not matched to a gene. This CDR3 region has 16 residues. CDR1 is GTSNPN, CDR2 SVGIG, per germline (reference sequence). The chain's CDR3 is CAWSVLVGTENNEQFF. As DNA, the CDR3 is TGTGCCTGGAGTGTACTAGTTGGGACAGAAAACAATGAGCAGTTCTTC.

This chain joins TRBV7-9 and TRBJ2-6; D possibly uses TRBD1 or TRBD2 (5 bases each). This CDR3 has 16 residues. V was clipped by 3 bases and J by 0 bases, with 9 bases between them. The germline gives CDR1 SEHNR, CDR2 FQNEAQ (reference sequence). Here the CDR3 DNA reads TGTGCCAGCAGCTTGTGGGGGTTCTCTGGGGCCAACGTCCTGACTTTC. Translating gives CASSLWGFSGANVLTF.

This chain uses TRBV28 with TRBJ1-1, with 9 bases matching TRBD1. The CDR3 consists of 16 residues. Germline trimming cut 6 bases from V and 0 bases from J; bases unmatched to any gene: 8. CDR1 is MDHEN, CDR2 SYDVKM, per germline. CDR3: CASRYTGGALNTEAFF. In DNA form, the CDR3 reads TGTGCCAGCAGATATACAGGGGGCGCTTTGAACACTGAAGCTTTCTTT.

V usage is TRBV4-3 and J usage is TRBJ1-6; tentative D call: TRBD1 (5 bases). The germline V gene encodes CDR1 LGHNA and CDR2 YSLEER. Trimming took 5 bases from V and 9 from J, leaving 14 bases between them. The CDR3 spans 14 residues. The CDR3 here is CASSTQGFGSPLHF. The DNA of the CDR3 is TGCGCCAGCAGCACGCAGGGTTTCGGTTCACCCCTCCACTTT.

The chain carries TRBV7-8 and TRBJ2-1; 10 nucleotides align to TRBD2. Trimming took 8 bases from V and 7 from J; bases not matched to a gene: 14. The germline gives CDR1 SGHVS, CDR2 FQNEAQ. The CDR3 is made up of 16 amino acids. CDR3 residues: CASLGGPAGGPNEQFF. The CDR3, as DNA: TGTGCCAGCCTGGGGGGTCCAGCGGGAGGGCCTAATGAGCAGTTCTTC. The whole variable domain, remainder taken from reference TRBV7-8 and TRBJ2-1, is GAGVSQSPRYKVAKRGQDVALRCDPISGHVSLFWYQQALGQGPEFLTYFQNEAQLDKSGLPSDRFFAERPEGSVSTLKIQRTQQEDSAVYLCASLGGPAGGPNEQFFGPGTRLTVL.

This chain links TRBV10-3 with TRBJ1-2; no reliable D call. V gave up 6 bases and J gave up 1 base, with 9 bases separating them. The germline CDR1 and CDR2 sequences are ENHRY and SYGVKD. The CDR3 covers 13 residues. DNA of the CDR3: TGTGCCATCAGAATAGCCGATAACTATGGCTACACCTTC. This codes for CAIRIADNYGYTF.

The gene calls are TRBV6-2 or TRBV6-3 and TRBJ1-2; TRBD1 matches at 8 bases. V was pared by 0 bases and J by 2 bases, with 5 bases of the junction left unmatched. The CDR3 is made up of 16 amino acids. Germline V CDR1 and CDR2: MNHEY, SVGEGT. CDR3: CASSYSAGQGNYGYTF. The CDR3 DNA follows: TGTGCCAGCAGTTACTCCGCTGGACAGGGCAACTATGGCTACACCTTC.

This clone was seen a single time. This chain links TRBV4-2 with TRBJ1-4; 7 bases align to TRBD1. The trim removed 0 bases at V and 0 bases at J, leaving 4 bases unmatched. This CDR3 spans 17 amino acids. Germline assignment: CDR1 LGHNA and CDR2 YNFKEQ. In DNA, the CDR3 is TGTGCCAGCAGCCAAGAAAAGGGGGCGGCAACTAATGAAAAACTGTTTTTT. This encodes CASSQEKGAATNEKLFF.

Written as DNA, the CDR3 is TGCGCCAGCAGCCAAGATAGCGTGGCGGAGACCCAGTACTTC. The encoded protein is CASSQDSVAETQYF. The chain recombines TRBV4-3 with TRBJ2-5; D is perhaps TRBD2 (5 bases). CDR1 is LGHNA and CDR2 is YSLEER in the germline V gene. V was trimmed by 0 bases and J by 5 bases, leaving 10 bases between them. The CDR3 runs 14 residues.

The rearrangement links TRBV6-5 to TRBJ2-7; D gene ambiguous. The CDR3 contains 15 residues. The V end lost 2 bases, the J end lost 4 bases, and 15 bases lay between the germline ends. Germline CDR1 and CDR2: MNHEY and SVGAGI. DNA of the CDR3: TGTGCCAGCAGTTACAGGGCCCAACTGCCTTACGAGCAGTACTTC. This translates into CASSYRAQLPYEQYF.

This clone appeared once. Here the CDR3 DNA reads TGTGCCAGTAGTACGGGTTGGAACTATGGCTACACCTTC. Translation gives CASSTGWNYGYTF. The chain is built from TRBV19 and TRBJ1-2; D is uncertain. This CDR3 has 13 amino acids. Trimming stripped 4 bases from V and 2 bases from J, with 8 bases between. Per the germline V gene, CDR1 is LNHDA and CDR2 is SQIVND (reference sequence).

The V call is TRBV28, the J call TRBJ1-2, with D maybe TRBD1 (5 bases). Germline CDR1 reads MDHEN; CDR2 reads SYDVKM. The CDR3 covers 14 residues. The ends were cut back, 6 bases at V and 0 bases at J, with 11 bases in the middle. In nucleotides, the CDR3 is TGTGCCAGCAGCCGGACATTACCTAACTATGGCTACACCTTC. It yields the protein CASSRTLPNYGYTF.

The rearrangement joins TRBV5-6 to TRBJ1-4, with a tentative D call TRBD1 (6 bases). The germline CDR1 and CDR2 sequences are SGHDT and YYEEEE. CDR3 length equals 16 residues. Trimming pared 3 bases from V and 13 bases from J, leaving 25 bases between. The CDR3 DNA reads as TGTGCCAGCAGCTGGTTCTCGAGGGCACGGGGGCTCGGACTGTTTTTT. It translates to CASSWFSRARGLGLFF.

The CDR3 region is CASSPRALAGGAYEQYF. The CDR3 region has the DNA TGTGCCAGCAGCCCGCGGGCACTAGCGGGAGGAGCCTACGAGCAGTACTTC. This chain connects TRBV28 to TRBJ2-7, with 12 bases matching TRBD2. V lost 6 bases to trimming and J lost 2 bases; unmatched junction nucleotides: 11. The germline V gene encodes CDR1 MDHEN and CDR2 SYDVKM. This CDR3 is 17 amino acids long.

The CDR3 region has the DNA TGTGCCAGCATCCCGGGACAGGGGGTGTCAGATACGCAGTATTTT. It codes for CASIPGQGVSDTQYF. The J gene is TRBJ2-3, the V gene TRBV6-5, with 11 bases aligning to TRBD1. This CDR3 contains 15 residues. Germline lookup yields CDR1 MNHEY and CDR2 SVGAGI. Trimming took 7 bases from V and 4 from J; bases not matched to a gene: 7.

This clone showed up just once. This chain connects TRBV11-1 to TRBJ2-4; TRBD1 might be the D (5 bases). CDR3 size: 15 residues. Between the trimmed V and J ends, which lost 3 bases and 0 bases, there was a span of 9 bases. Germline-derived CDR1 and CDR2 are SGHAT and FQDESV (reference sequence). CDR3 amino acids: CASSFTGLAKNIQYF. Here the CDR3 DNA reads TGTGCCAGCAGCTTTACAGGTCTAGCCAAAAACATTCAGTACTTC.

This chain connects TRBV10-3 to TRBJ1-2; D is ambiguous. The germline V gene encodes CDR1 ENHRY and CDR2 SYGVKD. The V gene lost 2 bases and the J gene lost 0 bases, with 4 bases spanning the gap. This CDR3 spans 13 amino acids. The CDR3 reads CAISEAANYGYTF. The CDR3 DNA reads TGTGCCATCAGTGAGGCAGCTAACTATGGCTACACCTTC.

V is TRBV28 and J is TRBJ1-6; a weak D match, TRBD1 (5 bases). The CDR3 has 15 residues. CDR1 MDHEN and CDR2 SYDVKM come from the germline V gene. V was clipped by 3 bases and J by 6 bases, with 12 bases between them. The CDR3 coding sequence is TGTGCCAGCAGTTTGGCAGGGCGGGGTAATTCACCCCTCCACTTT. Protein product: CASSLAGRGNSPLHF.

V and J are TRBV7-2 and TRBJ2-2; D is ambiguous. The CDR3 extends over 12 amino acids. V was trimmed by 5 bases and J by 3 bases, leaving 4 bases between them. Germline V gene lookup returns CDR1 SGHTA and CDR2 FQGNSA. The CDR3 coding sequence is TGTGCCAGCAGCCCATACACCGGGGAGCTGTTTTTT. It specifies CASSPYTGELFF.

In this sample, this clone turned up a few times. This sequence joins TRBV7-9 and TRBJ2-2, with 8 bases lining up with TRBD2. After removal of 5 bases from V and 6 bases from J, the junction contained 5 bases not matched to a gene. This CDR3 region has 14 residues. Germline-derived CDR1 and CDR2 are SEHNR and FQNEAQ (reference sequence). As DNA, the CDR3 is TGTGCCAGCAGCCCCCCGGGGGGGCCCGGGGAGCTGTTTTTT. It yields the protein CASSPPGGPGELFF.

CDR3 amino acids: CATKFGLGGGYNEQFF. Here the CDR3 DNA reads TGTGCCACTAAATTTGGGCTTGGCGGGGGCTACAATGAGCAGTTCTTC. The V and J genes are TRBV5-6 and TRBJ2-1, with TRBD2 identical over 7 bases. The CDR3 length is 16 residues. Germline CDR1 and CDR2: SGHDT and YYEEEE. The ends lost 9 bases at V and 3 bases at J; junction bases unmatched: 15.

The chain couples TRBV4-1 to TRBJ1-5; D gene uncertain. The V end was cut by 0 bases, the J end by 9 bases, with 9 bases between. This CDR3 has 13 residues. Germline CDR1 reads MGHRA; CDR2 reads YSYEKL. The CDR3 nucleotides read TGCGCCAGCAGCCAAGATTATTCTTCGCCCCAGCATTTT. Amino acid sequence: CASSQDYSSPQHF.

J is TRBJ2-7 and V is TRBV27; possibly TRBD1 for D (6 bases). CDR1 and CDR2 from the germline V gene are MNHEY and SMNVEV (reference sequence). Deletions cut 7 bases from V and 2 bases from J, with 15 bases between. The CDR3 is 14 amino acids. The CDR3 region is CASTPRGGPYEQYF. The CDR3 coding sequence is TGTGCCAGCACCCCGAGAGGGGGACCCTACGAGCAGTACTTC.

The chain is built from TRBV3-1 (or the pseudogene TRBV3-2) and TRBJ2-7; D is ambiguous. The germline V and J ends were trimmed by 3 bases and 4 bases, with 16 bases remaining between them. Germline-derived CDR1 and CDR2 are LGHDT and YNNKEL (reference sequence). CDR3 length: 15 residues. The CDR3 sequence is CASSHQSLLGYEQYF. The CDR3 nucleotides read TGTGCCAGCAGCCATCAAAGTCTTCTCGGGTACGAGCAGTACTTC.